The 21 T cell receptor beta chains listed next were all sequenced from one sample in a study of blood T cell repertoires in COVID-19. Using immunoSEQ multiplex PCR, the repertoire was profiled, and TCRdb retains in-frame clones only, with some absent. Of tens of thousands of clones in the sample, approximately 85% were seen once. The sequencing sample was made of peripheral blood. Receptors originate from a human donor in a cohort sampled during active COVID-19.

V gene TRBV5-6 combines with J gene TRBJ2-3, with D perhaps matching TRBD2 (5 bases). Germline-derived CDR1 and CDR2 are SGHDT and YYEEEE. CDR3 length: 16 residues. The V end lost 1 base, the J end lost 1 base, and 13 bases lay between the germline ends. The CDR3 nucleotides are TGTGCCAGCAGCTTGAGAGGGCTGAAGGGCACAGATACGCAGTATTTT. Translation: CASSLRGLKGTDTQYF.

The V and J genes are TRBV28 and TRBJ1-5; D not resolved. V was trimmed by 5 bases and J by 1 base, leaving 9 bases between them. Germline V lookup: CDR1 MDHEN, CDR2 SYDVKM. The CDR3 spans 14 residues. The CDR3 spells CASSPPGSNQPQHF. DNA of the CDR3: TGTGCCAGCAGTCCCCCGGGGAGCAATCAGCCCCAGCATTTT.

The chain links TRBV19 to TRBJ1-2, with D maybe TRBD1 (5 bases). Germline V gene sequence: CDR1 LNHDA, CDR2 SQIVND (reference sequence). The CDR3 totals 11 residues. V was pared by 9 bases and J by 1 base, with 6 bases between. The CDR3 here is CASRDNYGYTF. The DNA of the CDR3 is TGTGCCAGCAGGGATAACTATGGCTACACCTTC. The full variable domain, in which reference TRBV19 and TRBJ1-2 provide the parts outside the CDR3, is DGGITQSPKYLFRKEGQNVTLSCEQNLNHDAMYWYRQDPGQGLRLIYYSQIVNDFQKGDIAEGYSVSREKKESFPLTVTSAQKNPTAFYLCASRDNYGYTFGSGTRLTVV.

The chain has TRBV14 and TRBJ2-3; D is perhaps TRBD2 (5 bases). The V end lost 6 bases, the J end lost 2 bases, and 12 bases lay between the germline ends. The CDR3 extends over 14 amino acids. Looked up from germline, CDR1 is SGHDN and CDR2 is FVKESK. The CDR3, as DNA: TGTGCCAGCAGGGACTTTGCGGCCACAGATACGCAGTATTTT. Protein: CASRDFAATDTQYF.

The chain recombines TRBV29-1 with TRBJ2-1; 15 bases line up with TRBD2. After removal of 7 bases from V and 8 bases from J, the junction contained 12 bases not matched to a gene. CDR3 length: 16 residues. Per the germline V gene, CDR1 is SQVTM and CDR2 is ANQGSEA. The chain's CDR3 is CSARGGGLAGGHEQFF. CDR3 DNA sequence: TGCAGCGCCAGGGGCGGGGGACTAGCGGGAGGCCATGAGCAGTTCTTC.

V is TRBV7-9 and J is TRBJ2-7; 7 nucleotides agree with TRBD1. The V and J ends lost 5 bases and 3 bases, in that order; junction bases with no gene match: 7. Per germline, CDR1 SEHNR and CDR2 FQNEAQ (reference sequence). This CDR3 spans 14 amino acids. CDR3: CASSPRDSVYEQYF. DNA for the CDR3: TGTGCCAGCAGCCCCCGGGACAGCGTCTACGAGCAGTACTTC.

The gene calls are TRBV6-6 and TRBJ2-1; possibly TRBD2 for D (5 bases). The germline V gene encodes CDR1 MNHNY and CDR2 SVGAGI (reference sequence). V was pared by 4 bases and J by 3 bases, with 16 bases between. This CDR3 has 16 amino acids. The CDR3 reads CASSSPRVLGYNEQFF. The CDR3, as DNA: TGTGCCAGCAGTTCCCCGAGGGTCCTGGGCTACAATGAGCAGTTCTTC.

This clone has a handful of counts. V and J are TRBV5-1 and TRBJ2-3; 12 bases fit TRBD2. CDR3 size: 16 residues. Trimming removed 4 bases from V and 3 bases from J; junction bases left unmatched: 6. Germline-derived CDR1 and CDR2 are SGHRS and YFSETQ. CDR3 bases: TGCGCCAGCAGCCTCTCGACTAGCGGGAGTACAGATACGCAGTATTTT. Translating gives CASSLSTSGSTDTQYF. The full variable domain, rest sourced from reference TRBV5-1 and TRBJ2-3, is KAGVTQTPRYLIKTRGQQVTLSCSPISGHRSVSWYQQTPGQGLQFLFEYFSETQRNKGNFPGRFSGRQFSNSRSEMNVSTLELGDSALYLCASSLSTSGSTDTQYFGPGTRLTVL.

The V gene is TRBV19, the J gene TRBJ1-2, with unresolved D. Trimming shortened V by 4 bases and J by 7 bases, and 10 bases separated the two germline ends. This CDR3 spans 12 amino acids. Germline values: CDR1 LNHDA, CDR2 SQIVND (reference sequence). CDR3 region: CASSTGVRGYTF. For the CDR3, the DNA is TGTGCCAGTAGTACGGGAGTTCGTGGCTACACCTTC.

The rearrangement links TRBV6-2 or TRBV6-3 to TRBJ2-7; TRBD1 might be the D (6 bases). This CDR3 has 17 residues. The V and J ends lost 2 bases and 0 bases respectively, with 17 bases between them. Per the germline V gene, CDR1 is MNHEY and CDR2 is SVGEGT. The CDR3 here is CASSYTPQGTGSYEQYF. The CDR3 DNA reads TGTGCCAGCAGTTACACCCCCCAGGGGACGGGCTCCTACGAGCAGTACTTC.

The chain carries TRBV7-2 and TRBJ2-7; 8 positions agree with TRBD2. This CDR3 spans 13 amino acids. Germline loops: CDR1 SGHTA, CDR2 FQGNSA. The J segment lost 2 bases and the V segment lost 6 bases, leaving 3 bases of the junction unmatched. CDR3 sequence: CASSRTSTYEQYF. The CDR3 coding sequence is TGTGCCAGCAGTAGGACTAGCACCTACGAGCAGTACTTC.

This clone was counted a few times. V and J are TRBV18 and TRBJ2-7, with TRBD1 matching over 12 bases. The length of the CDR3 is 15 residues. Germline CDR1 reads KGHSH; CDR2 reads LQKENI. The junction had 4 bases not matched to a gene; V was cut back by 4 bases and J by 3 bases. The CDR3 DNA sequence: TGTGCCAGCTCACAGGGGACAGGGGGCAACTACGAGCAGTACTTC. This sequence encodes CASSQGTGGNYEQYF.

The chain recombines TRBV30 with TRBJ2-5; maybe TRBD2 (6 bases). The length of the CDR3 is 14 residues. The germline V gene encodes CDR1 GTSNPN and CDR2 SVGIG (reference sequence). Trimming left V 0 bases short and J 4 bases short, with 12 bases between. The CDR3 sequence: CAWSVWGTGETQYF. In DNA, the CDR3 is TGTGCCTGGAGTGTATGGGGGACTGGAGAGACCCAGTACTTC.

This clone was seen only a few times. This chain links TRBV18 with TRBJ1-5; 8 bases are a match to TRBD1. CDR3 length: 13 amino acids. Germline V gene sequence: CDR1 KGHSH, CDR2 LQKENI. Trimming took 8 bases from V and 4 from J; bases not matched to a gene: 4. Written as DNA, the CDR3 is TGTGCCAGCCAGGGACAGGCAAATCAGCCCCAGCATTTT. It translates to CASQGQANQPQHF.

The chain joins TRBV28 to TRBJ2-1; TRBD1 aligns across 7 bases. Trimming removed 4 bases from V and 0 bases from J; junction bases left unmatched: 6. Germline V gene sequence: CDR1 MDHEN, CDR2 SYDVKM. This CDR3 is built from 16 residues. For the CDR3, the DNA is TGTGCCAGCAGTTCCTCGGGACAGAGCTCCTACAATGAGCAGTTCTTC. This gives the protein CASSSSGQSSYNEQFF.

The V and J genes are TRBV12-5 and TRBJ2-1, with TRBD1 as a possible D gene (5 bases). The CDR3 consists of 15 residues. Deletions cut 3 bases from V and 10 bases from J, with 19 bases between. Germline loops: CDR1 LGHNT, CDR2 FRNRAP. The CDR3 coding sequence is TGTGCTAGTGGTTTCCCCGGCCGACTGGGGCCCGAGCAGTTCTTC. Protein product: CASGFPGRLGPEQFF.

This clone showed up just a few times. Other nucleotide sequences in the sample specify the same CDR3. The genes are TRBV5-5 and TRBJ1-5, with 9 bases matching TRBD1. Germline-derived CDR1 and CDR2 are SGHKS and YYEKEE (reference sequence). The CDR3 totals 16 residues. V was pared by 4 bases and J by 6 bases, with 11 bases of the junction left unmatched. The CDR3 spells CASSLSTGGKGQPQHF. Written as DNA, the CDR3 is TGTGCCAGCAGCCTATCCACAGGGGGCAAGGGTCAGCCCCAGCATTTT.

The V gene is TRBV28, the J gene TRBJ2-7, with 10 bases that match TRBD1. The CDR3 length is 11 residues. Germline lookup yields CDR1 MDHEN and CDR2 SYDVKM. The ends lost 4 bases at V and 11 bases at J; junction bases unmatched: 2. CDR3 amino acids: CASSSGTGEYF. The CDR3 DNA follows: TGTGCCAGCAGTTCCGGGACAGGGGAGTACTTC.

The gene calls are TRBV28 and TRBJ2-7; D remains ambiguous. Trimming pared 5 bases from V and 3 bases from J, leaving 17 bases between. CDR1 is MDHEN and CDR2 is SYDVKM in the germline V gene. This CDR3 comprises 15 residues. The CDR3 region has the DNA TGTGCCAGCAGTCCCCCCCAGGCCGCGTTCTACGAGCAGTACTTC. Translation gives CASSPPQAAFYEQYF.

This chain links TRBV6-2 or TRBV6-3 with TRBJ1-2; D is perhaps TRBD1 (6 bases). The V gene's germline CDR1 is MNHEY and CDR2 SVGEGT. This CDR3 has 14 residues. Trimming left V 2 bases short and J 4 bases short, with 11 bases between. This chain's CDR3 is CASSYPQGFYGYTF. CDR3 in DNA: TGTGCCAGCAGTTACCCGCAGGGGTTCTATGGCTACACCTTC.

CDR3: CASSPQGGGNQPQHF. The CDR3 DNA sequence: TGTGCCAGCAGCCCACAGGGGGGTGGCAATCAGCCCCAGCATTTT. V gene TRBV7-9 combines with J gene TRBJ1-5; 8 bases map to TRBD1. Germline CDR1 reads SEHNR; CDR2 reads FQNEAQ (reference sequence). V lost 5 bases to trimming and J lost 2 bases; unmatched junction nucleotides: 5. CDR3 length equals 15 residues.